This TCR beta chain was found in a study of cytomegalovirus exposure and HLA in healthy donors. Whole-study results and caveats: In a later analysis, HLA-C alleles had the fewest associated TCRs, DRB1 alleles the most. Accurate HLA-A and HLA-B prediction from TCR beta sequences was reported for most subjects. A later analysis appeared to link common viral pathogens to several of the most significant clusters.

60 Vbeta and 13 Jbeta primers were used in PCR. Assay used: immunoSEQ multiplex PCR; TCRdb lists only in-frame clones, some missing. The sample holds roughly 120,000 clones, 70% to 80% seen once. Turning to this clone: As yet, its antigen is unknown.

V was pared by 3 bases and J by 7 bases, with 18 bases between. Looked up from germline, CDR1 is MGHRA and CDR2 is YSYEKL. The CDR3 extends over 15 amino acids. The clonotype originates from a middle-aged man in good health and CMV-seronegative. Sequencing was done on a sample of PBMCs. The chain uses TRBV4-1 and TRBJ2-5; possibly TRBD2 for D (5 bases). CDR3 bases: TGCGCCAGCAGCCAGGGGAGTGCCGGCACATGGACCCAGTACTTC. This codes for CASSQGSAGTWTQYF.